A single sample is the source of the 18 T cell receptor beta chains below, sequenced in a study of T cell repertoires in cytomegalovirus infection. Which antigens these TCRs recognize remains unknown. TCRdb reprocessed the reads with MiXCR, giving one entry per CDR3 protein. The repertoire holds roughly 500,000 distinct CDR3 sequences, with approximately 42% as singletons. The specimen comprised cultured PBMCs, sampled from culture after CMV antigen stimulation. All receptors come from a human donor in good health (CMV status not recorded). Some clones in this sample may be carry-over from other donors' samples.

J is TRBJ1-1 and V is TRBV6-1; 7 bases fit TRBD1. Germline-derived CDR1 and CDR2 are MNHNS and SASEGT. V trimming: 6 bases; J trimming: 0 bases; junction bases outside the gene matches: 7. The CDR3 is 15 residues long. The CDR3, as DNA: TGTGCCAGCAGCCGTGGACAGGTGATGAACACTGAAGCTTTCTTT. This encodes CASSRGQVMNTEAFF.

V is TRBV12-5 and J is TRBJ2-7; D is uncertain. Deletions cut 8 bases from V and 5 bases from J, with 13 bases between. Germline V gene data show CDR1 as LGHNT and CDR2 as FRNRAP. This CDR3 region has 12 residues. Here the CDR3 reads CASLRSLNEQYF. Written as DNA, the CDR3 is TGTGCTAGTCTCCGCAGCCTCAACGAGCAGTACTTC.

This chain uses TRBV6-8 with TRBJ1-5; 7 bases align to TRBD1. V lost 5 bases to trimming and J lost 7 bases; unmatched junction nucleotides: 11. The CDR3 has 15 residues. CDR1 and CDR2 from the germline V gene are MNHGY and SAAAGT. The CDR3 coding sequence is TGTGCCAGCAGTCGGGCCGGGACAGCCTCCCAGCCCCAGCATTTT. It is translated as CASSRAGTASQPQHF.

CDR3 coding DNA: TGTGCCAGCAGCTTAGCGCCGTCGGGGGTAAACAAAAACATTCAGTACTTC. Its translation: CASSLAPSGVNKNIQYF. The chain joins TRBV7-9 to TRBJ2-4; D possibly corresponds to TRBD2 (6 bases). CDR1 and CDR2 from the germline V gene are SEHNR and FQNEAQ (reference sequence). The CDR3 sequence is 17 residues long. V lost 0 bases, J lost 3 bases, and 15 bases lay in between. Supplemented by reference TRBV7-9 and TRBJ2-4, the full variable domain reads DTGVSQNPRHKITKRGQNVTFRCDPISEHNRLYWYRQTLGQGPEFLTYFQNEAQLEKSRLLSDRFSAERPKGSFSTLEIQRTEQGDSAMYLCASSLAPSGVNKNIQYFGAGTRLSVL.

This rearrangement joins TRBV5-3 to TRBJ2-4; 11 bases line up with TRBD1. TRBV5-3 is designated an ORF whose function remains uncertain. J was trimmed by 6 bases and V by 8 bases; bases with no gene match: 13. The CDR3 is 16 amino acids. The CDR3 DNA follows: TGTGCCAGCAGCCCGGCGGCTGGGACAGGGGGAAACATTCAGTACTTC. This gives the protein CASSPAAGTGGNIQYF.

The rearrangement links TRBV6-1 to TRBJ2-3; a possible D gene is TRBD2 (5 bases). CDR3 size: 14 residues. Trimming stripped 3 bases from V and 4 bases from J, with 11 bases between. CDR1 is MNHNS, CDR2 SASEGT, per germline. CDR3 protein: CASSDGLAADTQYF. CDR3 sequence (DNA): TGTGCCAGCAGTGACGGACTCGCGGCAGATACGCAGTATTTT.

This chain links TRBV6-2 or TRBV6-3 with TRBJ2-1; 8 bases are a match to TRBD1. Trimming took 1 base from V and 2 from J; bases not matched to a gene: 10. Germline values: CDR1 MNHEY, CDR2 SVGEGT. This CDR3 spans 18 amino acids. In DNA, the CDR3 is TGTGCCAGCAGTTACTTCGGACAGGGCCTATCTGCCTACAATGAGCAGTTCTTC. Protein product: CASSYFGQGLSAYNEQFF.

The rearrangement links TRBV20-1 to TRBJ2-7, with D maybe TRBD1 (6 bases). Germline CDR1 reads DFQATT; CDR2 reads SNEGSKA (reference sequence). The CDR3 is made up of 13 amino acids. The ends were cut back, 0 bases at V and 3 bases at J, with 9 bases in the middle. CDR3 bases: TGCAGTGCTAGAGACCTAGGGGGCTACGAGCAGTACTTC. This codes for CSARDLGGYEQYF.

This chain joins TRBV19 and TRBJ2-4; D unclear. V was pared by 2 bases and J by 0 bases, with 5 bases between. The CDR3 has 14 amino acids. Germline V CDR1 and CDR2: LNHDA, SQIVND (reference sequence). The CDR3 spells CASSIRRAKNIQYF. The CDR3 bases are TGTGCCAGTAGTATACGGCGAGCCAAAAACATTCAGTACTTC.

The chain couples TRBV7-6 to TRBJ2-7; tentatively, D is TRBD1 or TRBD2 (5 bases each). V lost 1 base and J lost 3, with 13 bases in between. CDR3 length: 15 residues. Germline CDR1 SGHVS, CDR2 FNYEAQ. The CDR3 loop reads CASSLDLARGYEQYF. The CDR3 bases are TGTGCCAGCAGCTTAGACCTAGCAAGGGGCTACGAGCAGTACTTC.

This clonotype was detected a few times. The V and J genes are TRBV6-1 and TRBJ2-1; no clear D. The CDR3 runs 14 residues. V lost 2 bases to trimming and J lost 6 bases, with 11 bases between them. Germline loops: CDR1 MNHNS, CDR2 SASEGT. The CDR3 sequence: CASSENNPTNEQFF. The CDR3 DNA follows: TGTGCCAGCAGTGAAAACAACCCCACCAATGAGCAGTTCTTC.

The chain uses TRBV10-2 and TRBJ2-5; 9 positions agree with TRBD2. With V trimmed by 6 bases and J by 1 base, 9 bases remained unmatched. Germline CDR1 reads WSHSY; CDR2 reads SAAADI. This CDR3 is 16 amino acids long. CDR3 in amino acids: CASRERLAGFQETQYF. The CDR3 nucleotides are TGCGCCAGCAGAGAGAGGCTAGCGGGATTCCAAGAGACCCAGTACTTC.

The chain is built from TRBV7-2 and TRBJ1-2; unclear D gene. This CDR3 comprises 13 residues. Germline CDR1 is SGHTA and CDR2 is FQGNSA. Trimming cost V 4 bases and J 8 bases, with 14 bases left between them. CDR3: CASSSQRMRGYTF. The CDR3 nucleotides read TGTGCCAGCAGCTCCCAGAGGATGCGAGGCTACACCTTC. The complete variable domain, with remaining parts taken from reference TRBV7-2 and TRBJ1-2, reads GAGVSQSPSNKVTEKGKDVELRCDPISGHTALYWYRQSLGQGLEFLIYFQGNSAPDKSGLPSDRFSAERTGGSVSTLTIQRTQQEDSAVYLCASSSQRMRGYTFGSGTRLTVV.

The chain links TRBV6-5 to TRBJ2-7; tentatively, D is TRBD1 (6 bases). Per germline, CDR1 MNHEY and CDR2 SVGAGI. The CDR3 is 14 amino acids. V lost 2 bases and J 5 bases, leaving 13 bases between the germline ends. The CDR3 DNA sequence: TGTGCCAGCAGTTACACAACAGGGAACCACGAGCAGTACTTC. Its translation: CASSYTTGNHEQYF.

J is TRBJ2-3 and V is TRBV19; TRBD2 matches 9 bases. The CDR3 covers 16 residues. CDR1 is LNHDA, CDR2 SQIVND, per germline (reference sequence). J gave up 4 bases and V 3 bases, and 8 bases lay outside the gene matches. CDR3 nucleotide sequence: TGTGCCAGTAGTATCAGGCCTAGCGGGGCGGCAGATACGCAGTATTTT. It specifies CASSIRPSGAADTQYF.

The CDR3 loop reads CASSWDRGSYEQYF. DNA of the CDR3: TGTGCCAGCAGCTGGGACCGAGGCTCCTACGAGCAGTACTTC. J is TRBJ2-7 and V is TRBV7-2, with D possibly called TRBD1 or TRBD2 (5 bases each). The CDR3 sequence is 14 residues long. Germline-derived CDR1 and CDR2 are SGHTA and FQGNSA. Deletions cut 4 bases from V and 0 bases from J, with 10 bases between.

The rearrangement links TRBV6-6 to TRBJ1-5; D unclear. Germline assignment: CDR1 MNHNY and CDR2 SVGAGI (reference sequence). The CDR3 is 15 amino acids. Between the trimmed V and J ends, which lost 7 bases and 5 bases, there was a span of 18 bases. CDR3 sequence: CASTETVTGYQPQHF. CDR3 nucleotides: TGTGCCAGCACCGAAACGGTTACGGGCTATCAGCCCCAGCATTTT.

The chain is built from TRBV6-4 and TRBJ2-3, with D hard to call. The V end was cut by 4 bases, the J end by 1 base, with 6 bases between. This CDR3 region has 13 residues. CDR1 and CDR2 (germline): MRHNA, SNTAGT. CDR3: CASSGSRTDTQYF. CDR3 in DNA: TGTGCCAGCAGTGGTAGCCGCACAGATACGCAGTATTTT.